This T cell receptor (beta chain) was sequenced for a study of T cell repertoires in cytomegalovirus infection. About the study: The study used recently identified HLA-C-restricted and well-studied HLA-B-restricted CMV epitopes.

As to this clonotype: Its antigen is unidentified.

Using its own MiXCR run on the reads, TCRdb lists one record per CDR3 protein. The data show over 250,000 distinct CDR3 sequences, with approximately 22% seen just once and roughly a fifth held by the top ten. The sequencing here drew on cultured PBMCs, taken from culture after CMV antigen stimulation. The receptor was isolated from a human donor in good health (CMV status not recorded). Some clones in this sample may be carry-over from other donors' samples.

In DNA, the CDR3 is TGCGCCAGCGGGACCGGGACAGGGCTTGAAAAACTGTTTTTT. It encodes CASGTGTGLEKLFF. The gene calls are TRBV5-1 and TRBJ1-4; 9 nucleotides line up with TRBD1. The CDR3 is 14 residues long. V lost 7 bases and J lost 7; bases outside the gene matches: 8. The V gene's germline CDR1 is SGHRS and CDR2 YFSETQ. Drawing the rest from reference TRBV5-1 and TRBJ1-4, the complete variable domain is KAGVTQTPRYLIKTRGQQVTLSCSPISGHRSVSWYQQTPGQGLQFLFEYFSETQRNKGNFPGRFSGRQFSNSRSEMNVSTLELGDSALYLCASGTGTGLEKLFFGSGTQLSVL.